Below, 14 T cell receptor beta chains from the same sample are listed, as sequenced in a study of blood T cell repertoires in COVID-19. Sequencing was performed with immunoSEQ multiplex PCR; in TCRdb, only in-frame clones are kept and a portion is missing. The sample has 30,000 to 40,000 clones; 84% are singletons. Sequences were obtained from peripheral blood. The origin of the receptors is a man between 60 and 70 years old with COVID-19, enrolled during active disease.

The gene calls are TRBV2 and TRBJ1-1; tentative D call: TRBD1 (5 bases). Germline V CDR1 and CDR2: SNHLY, FYNNEI. The CDR3 runs to 13 residues. Trimming removed 3 bases from V and 1 base from J, with 6 bases in between. The CDR3 region has the DNA TGTGCCAGCAGTGACCAGGGGAACACTGAAGCTTTCTTT. The encoded protein is CASSDQGNTEAFF.

The chain couples TRBV6-5 to TRBJ1-1; no firm D call. The CDR3 has 12 amino acids. The V end was cut by 2 bases, the J end by 11 bases, with 12 bases between. CDR1 and CDR2 from the germline V gene are MNHEY and SVGAGI. The CDR3 loop reads CASSYHGLEAFF. CDR3 nucleotides: TGTGCCAGCAGTTACCATGGGTTGGAGGCTTTCTTT.

V usage is TRBV27 and J usage is TRBJ1-2, with D perhaps TRBD1 (6 bases). The CDR3 contains 14 residues. CDR1 is MNHEY, CDR2 SMNVEV, per germline (reference sequence). Trimming left V 7 bases short and J 2 bases short, with 14 bases between. CDR3 amino acids: CASKLGGQNYGYTF. The CDR3 nucleotides are TGTGCCAGCAAGCTTGGCGGACAGAACTATGGCTACACCTTC.

The rearrangement joins TRBV4-3 to TRBJ1-6; 9 bases are a match to TRBD1. The CDR3 length is 16 residues. Germline V gives CDR1 LGHNA, CDR2 YSLEER. V gave up 2 bases and J gave up 5 bases; unmatched junction bases: 4. The CDR3 DNA sequence: TGCGCCAGCAGCCAATTCGGGACAGGGAATAATTCACCCCTCCACTTT. This encodes CASSQFGTGNNSPLHF.

The chain has TRBV7-2 and TRBJ1-6; TRBD1 matches at 8 bases. Unmatched junction bases numbered 7, after V lost 1 base and J lost 14 bases. The CDR3 is made up of 14 amino acids. Germline CDR1 and CDR2: SGHTA and FQGNSA. Written as DNA, the CDR3 is TGTGCCAGCAGCTTAGACCGGACAGGGCTCTCCCTCCACTTT. Translation: CASSLDRTGLSLHF.

The chain employs TRBV28 and TRBJ1-1; D might be TRBD1 (5 bases). The CDR3 is 13 residues long. The germline CDR1 and CDR2 sequences are MDHEN and SYDVKM. The ends were cut back, 3 bases at V and 1 base at J, with 6 bases in the middle. The CDR3: CASSFGQNTEAFF. The CDR3 nucleotides read TGTGCCAGCAGTTTTGGACAGAACACTGAAGCTTTCTTT.

This chain uses TRBV19 with TRBJ1-1; 8 nucleotides align to TRBD1. Losses at the gene ends were 4 bases for V and 2 bases for J; bases not matched to a gene: 9. The germline V gene encodes CDR1 LNHDA and CDR2 SQIVND (reference sequence). The CDR3 is 16 amino acids. The CDR3 DNA reads as TGTGCCAGTAGTAATTCGGGACAGGCGTTCAACACTGAAGCTTTCTTT. Encoded protein: CASSNSGQAFNTEAFF.

The CDR3 coding sequence is TGTGCCAGCAGCCCCAAGGGGAATCATGGCTACACCTTC. It specifies CASSPKGNHGYTF. This chain links TRBV6-2 or TRBV6-3 with TRBJ1-2, with a weak D call TRBD1 (5 bases). Trimming removed 6 bases at V and 6 bases at J, with 14 bases between. CDR3 length: 13 amino acids. Germline-derived CDR1 and CDR2 are MNHEY and SVGEGT.

The V and J genes are TRBV10-3 and TRBJ2-7; 9 nucleotides agree with TRBD2. The germline CDR1 and CDR2 sequences are ENHRY and SYGVKD. With 10 bases clipped from V and 2 bases from J, the junction kept 9 bases outside the gene matches. The CDR3 spans 14 residues. CDR3 sequence: CATASSGSTYEQYF. DNA for the CDR3: TGTGCCACCGCCAGTAGCGGGAGCACCTACGAGCAGTACTTC.

The chain joins TRBV27 to TRBJ1-5, with 8 positions matching TRBD1. The CDR3 sequence is 14 residues long. Trimming cost V 6 bases and J 5 bases; bases outside gene matches: 6. Germline assignment: CDR1 MNHEY and CDR2 SMNVEV (reference sequence). The CDR3 loop reads CASSPGGWDQPQHF. The CDR3 DNA reads TGTGCCAGCAGCCCAGGGGGCTGGGATCAGCCCCAGCATTTT.

This clone was found once. The chain is built from TRBV28 and TRBJ2-7, with D maybe TRBD1 (6 bases). V shed 7 bases and J shed 6 bases, with 19 bases lying between them. The CDR3 totals 14 residues. CDR1 and CDR2 from the germline V gene are MDHEN and SYDVKM. CDR3 residues: CASTTGGRTGEQYF. The DNA for the CDR3 is TGTGCCAGCACCACTGGGGGCAGGACGGGCGAGCAGTACTTC.

Written as DNA, the CDR3 is TGCGCCAGCAGCCAGGGGGCGGGAGAAAAAGATACGCAGTATTTT. Translated, it gives CASSQGAGEKDTQYF. The chain is built from TRBV4-1 and TRBJ2-3, with D possibly being TRBD2 (7 bases). V lost 3 bases and J lost 5, with 15 bases in between. The CDR3 consists of 15 residues. In germline, CDR1 is MGHRA, CDR2 YSYEKL.

The chain is built from TRBV7-9 and TRBJ1-5; 7 bases agree with TRBD1. Trimming at V came to 5 bases and at J to 4 bases, leaving 5 bases not matched to a gene. The V gene's germline CDR1 is SEHNR and CDR2 FQNEAQ (reference sequence). CDR3 size: 14 residues. For the CDR3, the DNA is TGTGCCAGCAGCCTAGGGACAGCTAATCAGCCCCAGCATTTT. Protein sequence: CASSLGTANQPQHF.

This clone was recorded a few times. The V gene is TRBV5-8, the J gene TRBJ1-5; a possible D gene is TRBD1 (6 bases). CDR3 size: 17 residues. The V gene's germline CDR1 is SGHTS and CDR2 YDEGEE. The V end was cut by 1 base, the J end by 0 bases, with 14 bases between. CDR3 DNA: TGTGCCAGCAGCTTGAGCTGGGGGCAGGTTAGCAATCAGCCCCAGCATTTT. The encoded protein is CASSLSWGQVSNQPQHF.